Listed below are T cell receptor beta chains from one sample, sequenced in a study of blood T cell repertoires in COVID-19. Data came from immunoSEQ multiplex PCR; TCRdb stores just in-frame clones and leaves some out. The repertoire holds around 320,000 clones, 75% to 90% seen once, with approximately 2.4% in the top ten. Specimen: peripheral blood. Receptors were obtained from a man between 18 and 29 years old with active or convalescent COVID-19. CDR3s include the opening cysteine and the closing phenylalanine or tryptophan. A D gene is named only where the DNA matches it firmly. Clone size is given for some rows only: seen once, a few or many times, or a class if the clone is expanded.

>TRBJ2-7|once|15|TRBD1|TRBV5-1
CASSVTGDITYEQYF
TGCGCCAGCAGCGTAACAGGGGATATTACCTACGAGCAGTACTTC
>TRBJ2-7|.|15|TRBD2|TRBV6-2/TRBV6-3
CASSILAGASYEQYF
TGTGCCAGCAGTATACTAGCGGGGGCCTCCTACGAGCAGTACTTC
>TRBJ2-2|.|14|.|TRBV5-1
CASSWTPNTGELFF
TGCGCCAGCAGCTGGACACCAAACACCGGGGAGCTGTTTTTT
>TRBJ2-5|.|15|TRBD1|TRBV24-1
CATSFSGQGQETQYF
TGTGCCACCAGCTTTTCTGGACAGGGACAAGAGACCCAGTACTTC
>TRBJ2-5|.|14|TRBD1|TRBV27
CASSFRDRDQTQYF
TGTGCCAGCAGTTTCCGGGACAGGGATCAGACCCAGTACTTC
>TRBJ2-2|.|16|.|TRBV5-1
CASSSLARVNTGELFF
TGCGCCAGCAGCTCGCTAGCTAGGGTGAACACCGGGGAGCTGTTTTTT
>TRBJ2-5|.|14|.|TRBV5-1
CASRPGWTSETQYF
TGCGCCAGCAGGCCAGGGTGGACGTCGGAGACCCAGTACTTC
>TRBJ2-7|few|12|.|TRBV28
CASNDSPYEQYF
TGTGCCAGCAACGACAGTCCCTACGAGCAGTACTTC
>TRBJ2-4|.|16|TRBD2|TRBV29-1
CSVELRGSGRADIQYF
TGCAGCGTTGAACTCAGGGGTAGCGGGAGGGCAGACATTCAGTACTTC
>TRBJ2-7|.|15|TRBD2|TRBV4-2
CASSPLAGGLDEQYF
TGTGCCAGCAGCCCTCTAGCGGGAGGGCTTGACGAGCAGTACTTC
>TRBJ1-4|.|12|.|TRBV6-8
CAGLGDSEKLFF
TGTGCCGGCCTCGGAGACAGTGAAAAACTGTTTTTT
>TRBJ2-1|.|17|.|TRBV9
CASSRRSGGGPGNEQFF
TGTGCCAGCAGCCGCCGCTCCGGCGGAGGGCCGGGTAATGAGCAGTTCTTC
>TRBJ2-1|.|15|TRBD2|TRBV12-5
CASGMTLAGVNEQFF
TGTGCTAGCGGAATGACTCTAGCGGGGGTCAATGAGCAGTTCTTC
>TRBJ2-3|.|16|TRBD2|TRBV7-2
CASSWNSGGHTDTQYF
TGTGCCAGCAGCTGGAATAGCGGGGGGCACACAGATACGCAGTATTTT
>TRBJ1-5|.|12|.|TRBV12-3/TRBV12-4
CASRQGKQPQHF
TGTGCCAGCAGACAGGGAAAACAGCCCCAGCATTTT
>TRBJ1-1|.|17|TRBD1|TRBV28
CASSSRQGWEVNTEAFF
TGTGCCAGCAGTTCCCGACAGGGCTGGGAGGTGAACACTGAAGCTTTCTTT
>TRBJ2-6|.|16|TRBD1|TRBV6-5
CASSFMSGTGEHVLTF
TGTGCCAGCAGTTTTATGTCCGGGACAGGGGAACACGTCCTGACTTTC
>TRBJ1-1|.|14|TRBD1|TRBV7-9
CASSLDRDGTEAFF
TGTGCCAGCAGCCTCGACAGGGACGGTACTGAAGCTTTCTTT
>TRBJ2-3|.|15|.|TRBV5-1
CATSVRGSLGDTQYF
TGCGCCACCTCCGTCCGGGGGAGTTTAGGAGATACGCAGTATTTT
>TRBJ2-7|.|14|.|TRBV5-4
CASTPDSSIYEQYF
TGTGCCAGCACCCCGGACAGCTCGATCTACGAGCAGTACTTC
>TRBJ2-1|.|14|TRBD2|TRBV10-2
CASRKTSPNNEQFF
TGCGCCAGCAGGAAGACTAGCCCTAACAATGAGCAGTTCTTC
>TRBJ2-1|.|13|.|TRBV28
CASSLLVYNEQFF
TGTGCCAGCAGTTTATTAGTTTACAATGAGCAGTTCTTC
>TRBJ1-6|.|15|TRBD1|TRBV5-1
CASSLLTGGNSPLHF
TGCGCCAGCAGCTTGCTGACAGGGGGAAATTCACCCCTCCACTTT
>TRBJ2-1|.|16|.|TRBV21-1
CASSCSGGCTYNEQFF
TGTGCCAGCAGCTGTAGCGGGGGGTGTACATACAATGAGCAGTTCTTC
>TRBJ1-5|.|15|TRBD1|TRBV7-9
CASSLPGGSGQPQHF
TGTGCCAGCAGCCTCCCAGGGGGCTCTGGGCAGCCCCAGCATTTT
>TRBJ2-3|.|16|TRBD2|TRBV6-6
CASRTSGGASTDTQYF
TGTGCCAGCAGGACTAGCGGGGGGGCTAGCACAGATACGCAGTATTTT
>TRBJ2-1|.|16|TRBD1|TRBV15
CATDGQGTGPYNEQFF
TGTGCCACCGACGGACAGGGGACAGGACCTTACAATGAGCAGTTCTTC
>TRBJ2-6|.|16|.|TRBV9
CASSVRDGAGANVLTF
TGTGCCAGCAGCGTACGTGACGGGGCTGGGGCCAACGTCCTGACTTTC
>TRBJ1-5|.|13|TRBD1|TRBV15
CATAGGGDQPQHF
TGTGCCACCGCAGGGGGCGGGGATCAGCCCCAGCATTTT
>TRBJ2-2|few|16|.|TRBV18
CASSRPFTGHSGELFF
TGTGCCAGCTCACGCCCCTTTACAGGGCATAGCGGGGAGCTGTTTTTT
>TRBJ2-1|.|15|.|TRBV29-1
CSVEKGFSPFNEQFF
TGCAGCGTTGAAAAGGGGTTCAGTCCGTTCAATGAGCAGTTCTTC
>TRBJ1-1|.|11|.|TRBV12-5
CASFSVAEAFF
TGTGCTAGTTTTTCGGTTGCTGAAGCTTTCTTT
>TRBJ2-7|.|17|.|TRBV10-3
CAISDPTKGHGTYEQYF
TGTGCCATCAGTGATCCTACCAAGGGACACGGGACCTACGAGCAGTACTTC
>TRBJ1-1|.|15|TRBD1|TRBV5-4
CASSYRTGQYTEAFF
TGTGCCAGCAGCTACCGGACAGGGCAATACACTGAAGCTTTCTTT
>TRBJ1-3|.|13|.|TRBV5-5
CASSFQVGNTIYF
TGTGCCAGCAGCTTTCAGGTTGGAAACACCATATATTTT
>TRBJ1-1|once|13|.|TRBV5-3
CAGRGGNYTEAFF
TGTGCCGGAAGAGGAGGGAATTACACTGAAGCTTTCTTT
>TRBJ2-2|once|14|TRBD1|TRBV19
CASNRKGAVGELFF
TGTGCCAGTAATAGGAAGGGGGCGGTCGGGGAGCTGTTTTTT
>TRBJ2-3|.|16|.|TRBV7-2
CASSSGGLAQTDTQYF
TGTGCCAGCAGCTCAGGAGGGCTAGCGCAAACAGATACGCAGTATTTT
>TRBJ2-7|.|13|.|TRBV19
CASSIGPSYEQYF
TGTGCCAGTAGTATAGGGCCGTCCTACGAGCAGTACTTC
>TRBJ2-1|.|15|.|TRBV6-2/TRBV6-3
CASSYQGLSYNEQFF
TGTGCCAGCAGTTATCAGGGCCTTTCCTACAATGAGCAGTTCTTC
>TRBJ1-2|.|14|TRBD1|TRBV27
CASGDRIKKAGYTF
TGTGCCAGCGGGGACAGGATAAAGAAGGCTGGCTACACCTTC
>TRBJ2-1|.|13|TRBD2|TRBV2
CATTPLAGDEQFF
TGTGCCACCACTCCACTAGCGGGAGATGAGCAGTTCTTC
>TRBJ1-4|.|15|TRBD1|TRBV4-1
CASSQTDRDFEKLFF
TGCGCCAGCAGCCAAACAGACAGGGACTTTGAAAAACTGTTTTTT
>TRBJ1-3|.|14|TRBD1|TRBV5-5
CASSLTGAPNTIYF
TGTGCCAGCAGCTTGACAGGGGCGCCAAACACCATATATTTT
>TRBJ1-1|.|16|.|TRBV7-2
CASNFFSGGADTEAFF
TGTGCCAGCAACTTTTTTTCTGGGGGCGCGGACACTGAAGCTTTCTTT
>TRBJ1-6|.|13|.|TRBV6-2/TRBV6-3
CASSSIEETPLHF
TGTGCCAGCAGTTCCATTGAGGAGACACCCCTCCACTTT
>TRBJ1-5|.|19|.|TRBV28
CASSLPVADRSWTNQPQHF
TGTGCCAGCAGTTTACCCGTGGCGGATCGAAGCTGGACTAATCAGCCCCAGCATTTT
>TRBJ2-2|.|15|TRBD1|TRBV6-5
CASGQGARNTGELFF
TGTGCCAGCGGGCAGGGGGCCCGGAACACCGGGGAGCTGTTTTTT
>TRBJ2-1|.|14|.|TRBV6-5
CASSYGGQNNEQFF
TGTGCCAGCAGTTACGGGGGACAAAACAATGAGCAGTTCTTC